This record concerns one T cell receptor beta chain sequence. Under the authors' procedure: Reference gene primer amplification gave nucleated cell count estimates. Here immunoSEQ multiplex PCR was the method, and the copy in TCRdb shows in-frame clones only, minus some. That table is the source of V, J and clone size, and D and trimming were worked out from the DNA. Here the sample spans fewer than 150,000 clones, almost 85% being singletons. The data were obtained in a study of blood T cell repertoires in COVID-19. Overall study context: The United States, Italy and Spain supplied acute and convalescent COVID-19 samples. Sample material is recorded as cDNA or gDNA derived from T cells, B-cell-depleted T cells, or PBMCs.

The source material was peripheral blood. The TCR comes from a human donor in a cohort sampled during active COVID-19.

CDR3 sequence reads: CASSLGPGGREQYF. DNA for the CDR3: TGTGCCAGCAGCTTAGGTCCAGGGGGAAGGGAGCAGTACTTC. The chain links TRBV7-9 to TRBJ2-7, with 7 bases fitting TRBD1. CDR1 is SEHNR, CDR2 FQNEAQ, per germline (reference sequence). There are 14 residues in the CDR3. The junction had 7 bases not matched to a gene; V was cut back by 1 base and J by 7 bases.